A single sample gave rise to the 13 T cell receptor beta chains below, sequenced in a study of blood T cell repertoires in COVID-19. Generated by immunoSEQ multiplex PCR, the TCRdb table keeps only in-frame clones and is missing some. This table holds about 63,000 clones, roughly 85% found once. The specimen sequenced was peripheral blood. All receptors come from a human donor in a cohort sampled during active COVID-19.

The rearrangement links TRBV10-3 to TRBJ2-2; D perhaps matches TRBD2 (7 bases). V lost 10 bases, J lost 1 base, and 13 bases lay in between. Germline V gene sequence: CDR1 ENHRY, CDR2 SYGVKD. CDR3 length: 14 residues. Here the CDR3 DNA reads TGTGCCACATTAAGGGGGGGGAACACCGGGGAGCTGTTTTTT. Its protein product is CATLRGGNTGELFF.

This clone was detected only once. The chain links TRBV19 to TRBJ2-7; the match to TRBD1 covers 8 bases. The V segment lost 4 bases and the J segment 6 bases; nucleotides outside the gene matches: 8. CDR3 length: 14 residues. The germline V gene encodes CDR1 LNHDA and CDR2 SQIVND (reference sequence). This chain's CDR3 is CASSTGQALVEQYF. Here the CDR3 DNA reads TGTGCCAGTAGTACGGGACAGGCCTTGGTCGAGCAGTACTTC.

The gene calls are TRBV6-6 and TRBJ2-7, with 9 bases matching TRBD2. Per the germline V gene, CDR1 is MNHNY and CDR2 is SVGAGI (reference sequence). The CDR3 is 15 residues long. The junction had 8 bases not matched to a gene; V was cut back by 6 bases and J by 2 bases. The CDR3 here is CASRGAGGGTYEQYF. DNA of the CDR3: TGTGCCAGCAGAGGTGCGGGAGGGGGTACCTACGAGCAGTACTTC.

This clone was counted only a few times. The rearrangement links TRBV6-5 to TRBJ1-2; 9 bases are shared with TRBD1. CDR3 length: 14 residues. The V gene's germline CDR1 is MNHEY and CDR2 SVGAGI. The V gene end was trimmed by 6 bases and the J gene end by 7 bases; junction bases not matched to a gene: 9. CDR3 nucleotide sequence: TGTGCCAGCAGCTGGACAGGGGCGCGGGTTGGCTACACCTTC. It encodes CASSWTGARVGYTF.

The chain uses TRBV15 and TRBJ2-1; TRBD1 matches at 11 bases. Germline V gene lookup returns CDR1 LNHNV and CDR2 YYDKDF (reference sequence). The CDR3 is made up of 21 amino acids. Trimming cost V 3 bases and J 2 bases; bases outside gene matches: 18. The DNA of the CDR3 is TGTGCCACCAGCAGGGATTCACCGGGACAGGGGGACCCCATCCCCTACAATGAGCAGTTCTTC. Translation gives CATSRDSPGQGDPIPYNEQFF.

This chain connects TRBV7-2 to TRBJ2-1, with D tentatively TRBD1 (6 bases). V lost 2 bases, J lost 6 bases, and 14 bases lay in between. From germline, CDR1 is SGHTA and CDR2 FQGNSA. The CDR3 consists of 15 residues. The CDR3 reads CASSLQPGDGNEQFF. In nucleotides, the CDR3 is TGTGCCAGCAGCTTACAACCAGGGGATGGCAATGAGCAGTTCTTC.

The CDR3 region is CASSGGTGRSHSEQYF. Here the CDR3 DNA reads TGTGCCAGCAGTGGCGGCACTGGGAGGAGTCATTCCGAGCAGTACTTC. V and J are TRBV6-1 and TRBJ2-7, with a weak D call TRBD2 (6 bases). Looked up from germline, CDR1 is MNHNS and CDR2 is SASEGT. This CDR3 region has 16 residues. The V and J ends lost 4 bases and 6 bases respectively, with 22 bases between them.

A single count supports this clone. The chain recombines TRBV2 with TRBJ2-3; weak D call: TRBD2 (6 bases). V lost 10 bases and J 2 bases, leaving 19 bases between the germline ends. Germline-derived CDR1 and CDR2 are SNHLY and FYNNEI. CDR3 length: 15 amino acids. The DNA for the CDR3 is TGTGCCAACCACGGAACGGGACTCCCCACAGATACGCAGTATTTT. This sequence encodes CANHGTGLPTDTQYF.

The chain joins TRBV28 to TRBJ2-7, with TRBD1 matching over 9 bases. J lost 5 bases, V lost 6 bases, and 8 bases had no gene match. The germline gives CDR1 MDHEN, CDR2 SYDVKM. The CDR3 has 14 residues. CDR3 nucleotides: TGTGCCAGCAGCCCCACAGGGGGCAGCGACGAGCAGTACTTC. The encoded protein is CASSPTGGSDEQYF.

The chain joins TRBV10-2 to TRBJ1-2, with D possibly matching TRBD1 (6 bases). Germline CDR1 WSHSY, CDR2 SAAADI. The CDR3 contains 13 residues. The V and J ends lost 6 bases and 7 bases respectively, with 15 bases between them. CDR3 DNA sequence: TGCGCCAGCAGGCCCGGAAGGGGGTCTGGCTACACCTTC. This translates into CASRPGRGSGYTF.

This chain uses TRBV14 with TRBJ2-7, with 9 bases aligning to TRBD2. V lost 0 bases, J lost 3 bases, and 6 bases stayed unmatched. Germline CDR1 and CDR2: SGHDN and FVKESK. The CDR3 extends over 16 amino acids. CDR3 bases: TGTGCCAGCAGCCAAGATGAACTAGCGGGCCGCTACGAGCAGTACTTC. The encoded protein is CASSQDELAGRYEQYF.

CDR3 DNA: TGTGCCAGCAGGAGACTAGCTGACTACACCGGGGAGCTGTTTTTT. Amino acids: CASRRLADYTGELFF. V is TRBV2 and J is TRBJ2-2, with 7 bases matching TRBD2. Germline loops: CDR1 SNHLY, CDR2 FYNNEI. The ends lost 6 bases at V and 3 bases at J; junction bases unmatched: 7. The CDR3 totals 15 residues.

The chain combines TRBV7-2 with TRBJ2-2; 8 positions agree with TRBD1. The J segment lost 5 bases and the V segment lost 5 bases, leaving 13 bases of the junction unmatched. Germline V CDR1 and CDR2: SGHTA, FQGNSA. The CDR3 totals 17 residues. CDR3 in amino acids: CASSPRARGLWTGELFF. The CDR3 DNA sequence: TGTGCCAGCAGCCCCAGGGCCAGGGGGCTGTGGACCGGGGAGCTGTTTTTT.